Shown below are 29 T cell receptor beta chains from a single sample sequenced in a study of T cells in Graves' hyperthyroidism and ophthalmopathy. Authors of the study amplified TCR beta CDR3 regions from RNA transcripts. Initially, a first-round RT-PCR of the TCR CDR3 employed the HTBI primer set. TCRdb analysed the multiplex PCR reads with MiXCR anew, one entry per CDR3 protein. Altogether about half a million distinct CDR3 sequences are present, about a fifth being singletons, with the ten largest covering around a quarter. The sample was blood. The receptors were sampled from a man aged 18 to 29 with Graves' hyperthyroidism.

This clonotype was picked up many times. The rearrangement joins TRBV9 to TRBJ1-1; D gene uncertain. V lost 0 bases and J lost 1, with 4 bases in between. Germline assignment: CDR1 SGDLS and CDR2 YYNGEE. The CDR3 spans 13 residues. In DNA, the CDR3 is TGTGCCAGCAGCGTAGGTACGAACACTGAAGCTTTCTTT. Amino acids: CASSVGTNTEAFF.

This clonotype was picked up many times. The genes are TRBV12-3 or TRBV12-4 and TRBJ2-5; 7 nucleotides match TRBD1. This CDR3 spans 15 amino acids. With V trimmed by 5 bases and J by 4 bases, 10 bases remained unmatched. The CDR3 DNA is TGTGCCAGCAGTCATCGACAGGGTTCGGGAGAGACCCAGTACTTC. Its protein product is CASSHRQGSGETQYF.

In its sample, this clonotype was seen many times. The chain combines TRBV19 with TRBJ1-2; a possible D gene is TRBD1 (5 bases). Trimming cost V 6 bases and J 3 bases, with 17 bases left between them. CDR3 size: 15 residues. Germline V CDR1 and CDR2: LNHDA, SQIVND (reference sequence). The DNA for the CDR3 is TGTGCCAGTAGGCCCGACCTCAGGGCCGACTATGGCTACACCTTC. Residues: CASRPDLRADYGYTF.

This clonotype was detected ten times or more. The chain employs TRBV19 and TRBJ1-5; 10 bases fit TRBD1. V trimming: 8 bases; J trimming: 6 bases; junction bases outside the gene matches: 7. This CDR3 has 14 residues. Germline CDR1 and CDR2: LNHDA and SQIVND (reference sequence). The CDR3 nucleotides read TGTGCCAGTCGGGACAGGGGTAAAGGTCAGCCCCAGCATTTT. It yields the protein CASRDRGKGQPQHF.

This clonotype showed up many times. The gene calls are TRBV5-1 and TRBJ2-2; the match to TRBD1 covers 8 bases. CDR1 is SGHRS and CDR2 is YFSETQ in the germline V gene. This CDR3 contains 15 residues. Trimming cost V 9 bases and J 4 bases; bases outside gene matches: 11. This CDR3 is CATEAGGVGTGELFF. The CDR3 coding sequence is TGCGCCACCGAAGCAGGGGGCGTTGGCACCGGGGAGCTGTTTTTT.

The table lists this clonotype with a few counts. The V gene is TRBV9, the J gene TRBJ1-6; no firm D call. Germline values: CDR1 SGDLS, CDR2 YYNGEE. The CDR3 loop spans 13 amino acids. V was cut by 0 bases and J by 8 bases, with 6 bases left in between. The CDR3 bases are TGTGCCAGCAGCGTAGAACAGTATTCACCCCTCCACTTT. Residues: CASSVEQYSPLHF. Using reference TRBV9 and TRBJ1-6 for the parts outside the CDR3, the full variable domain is DSGVTQTPKHLITATGQRVTLRCSPRSGDLSVYWYQQSLDQGLQFLIQYYNGEERAKGNILERFSAQQFPDLHSELNLSSLELGDSALYFCASSVEQYSPLHFGNGTRLTVT.

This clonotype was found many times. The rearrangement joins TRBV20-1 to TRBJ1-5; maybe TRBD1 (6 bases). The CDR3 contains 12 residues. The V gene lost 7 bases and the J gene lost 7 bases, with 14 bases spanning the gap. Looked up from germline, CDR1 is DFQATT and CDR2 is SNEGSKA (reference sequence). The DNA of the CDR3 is TGCAGTGGGAAAGGGGGAGGCCAGCCCCAGCATTTT. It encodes CSGKGGGQPQHF.

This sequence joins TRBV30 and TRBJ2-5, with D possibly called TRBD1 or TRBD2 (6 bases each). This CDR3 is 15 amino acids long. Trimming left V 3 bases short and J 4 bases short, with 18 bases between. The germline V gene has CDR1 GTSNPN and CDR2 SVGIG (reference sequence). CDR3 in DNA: TGTGCCTGGAGCCCCGGGACATTGGGGGGAGAGACCCAGTACTTC. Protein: CAWSPGTLGGETQYF.

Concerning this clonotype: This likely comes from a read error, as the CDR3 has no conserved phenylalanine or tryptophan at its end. The CDR3 bases are TGTGCCAGCAGTGAAGGGGGAAAGAACACTGAAGCTTTCTCT. It specifies CASSEGGKNTEAFS. This chain joins TRBV6-1 and TRBJ1-1, with D hard to call. The CDR3 contains 14 residues. Trimming took off 1 base at V and 1 base at J, with 7 bases between the two ends. CDR1 and CDR2 from the germline V gene are MNHNS and SASEGT.

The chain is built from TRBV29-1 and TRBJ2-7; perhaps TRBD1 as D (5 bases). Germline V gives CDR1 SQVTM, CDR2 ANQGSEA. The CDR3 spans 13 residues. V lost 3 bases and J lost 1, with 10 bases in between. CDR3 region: CSVETARSYEQYF. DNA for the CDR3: TGCAGCGTTGAGACAGCCCGTTCCTACGAGCAGTACTTC.

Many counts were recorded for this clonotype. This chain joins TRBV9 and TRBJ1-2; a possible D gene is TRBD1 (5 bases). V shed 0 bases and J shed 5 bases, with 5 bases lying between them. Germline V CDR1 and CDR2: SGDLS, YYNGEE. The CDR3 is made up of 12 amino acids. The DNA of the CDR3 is TGTGCCAGCAGCGTAGCAGGGTATGGCTACACCTTC. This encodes CASSVAGYGYTF.

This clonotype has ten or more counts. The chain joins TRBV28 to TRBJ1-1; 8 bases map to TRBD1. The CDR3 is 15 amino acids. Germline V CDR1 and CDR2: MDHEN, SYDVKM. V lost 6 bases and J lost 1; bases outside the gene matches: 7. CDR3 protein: CASSTQGAPNTEAFF. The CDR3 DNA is TGTGCCAGCAGCACGCAGGGGGCCCCGAACACTGAAGCTTTCTTT.

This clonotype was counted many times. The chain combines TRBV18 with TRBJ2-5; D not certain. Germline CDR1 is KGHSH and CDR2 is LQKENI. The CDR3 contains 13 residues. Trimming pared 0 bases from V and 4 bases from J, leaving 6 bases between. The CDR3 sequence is CASSPPLGETQYF. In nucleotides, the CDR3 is TGTGCCAGCTCACCACCGCTGGGAGAGACCCAGTACTTC. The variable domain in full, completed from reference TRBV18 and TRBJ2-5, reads NAGVMQNPRHLVRRRGQEARLRCSPMKGHSHVYWYRQLPEEGLKFMVYLQKENIIDESGMPKERFSAEFPKEGPSILRIQQVVRGDSAAYFCASSPPLGETQYFGPGTRLLVL.

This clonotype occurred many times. The CDR3 here is CASSPGTGWTYEQYF. In nucleotides, the CDR3 is TGTGCCAGCAGCCCCGGGACAGGGTGGACCTACGAGCAGTACTTC. The chain joins TRBV12-3 or TRBV12-4 to TRBJ2-7; 9 nucleotides line up with TRBD1. The J segment lost 2 bases and the V segment lost 6 bases, leaving 8 bases of the junction unmatched. There are 15 residues in the CDR3.

The CDR3 spells CASTSQGVSNQPQHF. The DNA of the CDR3 is TGTGCCAGTACGTCGCAGGGGGTTAGCAATCAGCCCCAGCATTTT. The rearrangement joins TRBV19 to TRBJ1-5; 7 bases map to TRBD1. Germline assignment: CDR1 LNHDA and CDR2 SQIVND (reference sequence). Trimming cost V 7 bases and J 0 bases; bases outside gene matches: 6. The CDR3 sequence is 15 residues long.

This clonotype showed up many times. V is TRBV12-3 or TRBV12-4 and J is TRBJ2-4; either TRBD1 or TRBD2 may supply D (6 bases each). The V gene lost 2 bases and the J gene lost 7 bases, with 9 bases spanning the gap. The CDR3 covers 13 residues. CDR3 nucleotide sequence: TGTGCCAGCAGTTTAAGGGGGGTTAACATTCAGTACTTC. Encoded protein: CASSLRGVNIQYF.

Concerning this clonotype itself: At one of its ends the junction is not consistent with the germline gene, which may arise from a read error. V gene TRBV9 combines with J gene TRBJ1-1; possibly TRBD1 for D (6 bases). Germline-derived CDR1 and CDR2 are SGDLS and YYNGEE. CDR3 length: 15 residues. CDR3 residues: CASGVGPGDDTEAFF. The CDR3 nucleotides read TGTGCCAGCGGCGTAGGCCCAGGGGATGACACTGAAGCTTTCTTT.

For the CDR3, the DNA is TGTGCCAGCAGCCAGCCTGACGGCTCGAGAGGCTACACCTTC. Its translation: CASSQPDGSRGYTF. This chain links TRBV4-2 with TRBJ1-2; D is undetermined. CDR3 length equals 14 residues. In germline, CDR1 is LGHNA, CDR2 YNFKEQ. The V end lost 3 bases, the J end lost 8 bases, and 16 bases lay between the germline ends.

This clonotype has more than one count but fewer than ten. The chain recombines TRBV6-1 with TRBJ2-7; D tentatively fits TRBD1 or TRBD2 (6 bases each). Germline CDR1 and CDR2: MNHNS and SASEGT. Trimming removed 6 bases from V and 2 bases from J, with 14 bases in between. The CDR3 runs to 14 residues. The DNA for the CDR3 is TGTGCCAGCAGCCCGGGGGCGGGAACCTACGAGCAGTACTTC. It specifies CASSPGAGTYEQYF.

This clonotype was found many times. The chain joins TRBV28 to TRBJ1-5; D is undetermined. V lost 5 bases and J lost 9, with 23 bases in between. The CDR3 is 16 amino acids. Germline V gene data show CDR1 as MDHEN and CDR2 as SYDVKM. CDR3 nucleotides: TGTGCCAGCAGTCCCCCCGCCCGGAAGGGATCACGGCCCCAGCATTTT. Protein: CASSPPARKGSRPQHF.

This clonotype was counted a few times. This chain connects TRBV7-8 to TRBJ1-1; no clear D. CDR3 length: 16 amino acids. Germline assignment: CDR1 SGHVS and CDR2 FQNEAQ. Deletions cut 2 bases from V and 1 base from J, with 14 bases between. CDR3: CASSLRFREGNTEAFF. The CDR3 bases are TGTGCCAGCAGCTTAAGGTTCCGGGAAGGGAACACTGAAGCTTTCTTT.

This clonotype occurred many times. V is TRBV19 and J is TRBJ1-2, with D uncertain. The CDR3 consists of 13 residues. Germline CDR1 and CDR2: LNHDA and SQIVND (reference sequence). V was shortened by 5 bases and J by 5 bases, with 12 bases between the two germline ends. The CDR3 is CASSGVQRYGYTF. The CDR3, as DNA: TGTGCCAGTAGTGGTGTACAACGGTATGGCTACACCTTC.

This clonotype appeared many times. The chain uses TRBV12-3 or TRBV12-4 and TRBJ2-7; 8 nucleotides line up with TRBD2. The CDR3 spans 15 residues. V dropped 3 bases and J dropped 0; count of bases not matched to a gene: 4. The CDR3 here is CASSFSGGSSYEQYF. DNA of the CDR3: TGTGCCAGCAGTTTCAGCGGGGGAAGCTCCTACGAGCAGTACTTC.

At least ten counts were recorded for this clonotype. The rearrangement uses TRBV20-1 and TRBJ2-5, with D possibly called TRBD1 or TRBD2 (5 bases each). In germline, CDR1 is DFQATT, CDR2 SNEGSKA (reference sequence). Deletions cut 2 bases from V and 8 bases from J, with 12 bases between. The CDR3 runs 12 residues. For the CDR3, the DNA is TGCAGTGCTAGACACGTGGGGGATACCCAGTACTTC. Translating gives CSARHVGDTQYF.

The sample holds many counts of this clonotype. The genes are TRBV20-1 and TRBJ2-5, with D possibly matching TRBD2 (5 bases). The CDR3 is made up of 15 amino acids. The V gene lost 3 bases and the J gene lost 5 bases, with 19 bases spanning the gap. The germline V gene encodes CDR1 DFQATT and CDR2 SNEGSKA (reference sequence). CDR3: CSASVPRGRWETQYF. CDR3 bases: TGCAGTGCTAGTGTCCCCAGAGGGAGATGGGAGACCCAGTACTTC.

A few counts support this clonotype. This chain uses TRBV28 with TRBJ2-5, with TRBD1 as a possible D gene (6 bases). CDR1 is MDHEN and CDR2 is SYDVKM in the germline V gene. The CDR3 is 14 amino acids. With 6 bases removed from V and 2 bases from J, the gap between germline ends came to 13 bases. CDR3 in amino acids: CASSMVGQQETQYF. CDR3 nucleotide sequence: TGTGCCAGCAGCATGGTTGGACAGCAAGAGACCCAGTACTTC. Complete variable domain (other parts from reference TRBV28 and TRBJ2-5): DVKVTQSSRYLVKRTGEKVFLECVQDMDHENMFWYRQDPGLGLRLIYFSYDVKMKEKGDIPEGYSVSREKKERFSLILESASTNQTSMYLCASSMVGQQETQYFGPGTRLLVL.

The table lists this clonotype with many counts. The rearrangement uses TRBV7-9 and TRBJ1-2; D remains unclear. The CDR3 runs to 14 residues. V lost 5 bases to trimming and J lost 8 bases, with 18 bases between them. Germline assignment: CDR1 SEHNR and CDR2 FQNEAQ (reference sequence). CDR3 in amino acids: CASSPKTDLGGYTF. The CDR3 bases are TGTGCCAGCAGCCCAAAGACGGATCTTGGGGGCTACACCTTC.

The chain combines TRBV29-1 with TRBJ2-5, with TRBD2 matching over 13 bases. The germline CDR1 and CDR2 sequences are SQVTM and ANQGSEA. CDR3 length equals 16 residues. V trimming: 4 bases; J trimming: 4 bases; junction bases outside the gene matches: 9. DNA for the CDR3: TGCAGCGTTGGGCATACTAGCGGGGGGGCCGGAGAGACCCAGTACTTC. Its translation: CSVGHTSGGAGETQYF.

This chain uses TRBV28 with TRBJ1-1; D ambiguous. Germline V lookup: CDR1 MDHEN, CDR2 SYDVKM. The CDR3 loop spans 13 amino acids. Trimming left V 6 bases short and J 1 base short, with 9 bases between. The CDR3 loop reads CASRKMGNTEAFF. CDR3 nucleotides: TGTGCCAGCAGGAAGATGGGGAACACTGAAGCTTTCTTT.